The T cell receptor (beta chain) described here comes from a study of metastatic and nonmetastatic thyroid tumors. Using MiXCR, TCRdb re-called clones from the PCR reads. In the table there are approximately 25,000 clones, more than 14% of which are singletons. No treatment of any kind had been given to any patient before thyroid surgery. This clone showed up just a few times. This clonotype originated in a male donor with papillary thyroid cancer or a benign thyroid nodule (not recorded which). Some clones in this sample may be carry-over from other donors' samples. Sequencing used blood.

The CDR3 here is CASSDARPQHF. CDR3 coding DNA: TGTGCCAGCAGTGATGCTAGGCCCCAGCATTTT. The chain carries TRBV6-1 and TRBJ1-5; D not resolved. V lost 3 bases and J 9 bases, leaving 6 bases between the germline ends. This CDR3 has 11 residues. CDR1 is MNHNS and CDR2 is SASEGT in the germline V gene.